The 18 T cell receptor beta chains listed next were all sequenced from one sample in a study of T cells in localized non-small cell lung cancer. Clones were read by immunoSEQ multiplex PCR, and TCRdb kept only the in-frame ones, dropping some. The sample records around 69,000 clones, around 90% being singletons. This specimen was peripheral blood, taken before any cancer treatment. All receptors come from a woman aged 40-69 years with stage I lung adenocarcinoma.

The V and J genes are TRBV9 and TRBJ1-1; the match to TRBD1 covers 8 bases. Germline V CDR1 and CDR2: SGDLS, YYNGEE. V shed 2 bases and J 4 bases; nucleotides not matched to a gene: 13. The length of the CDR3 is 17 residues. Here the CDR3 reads CASSVGRTGKSFTEAFF. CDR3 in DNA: TGTGCCAGCAGCGTCGGGAGGACAGGGAAATCCTTCACTGAAGCTTTCTTT.

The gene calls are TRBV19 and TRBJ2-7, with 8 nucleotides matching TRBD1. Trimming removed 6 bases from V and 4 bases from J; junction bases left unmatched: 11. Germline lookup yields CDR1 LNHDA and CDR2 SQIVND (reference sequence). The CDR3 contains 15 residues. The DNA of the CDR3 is TGTGCCAGTAGGTCTTTCGGGACAGGTCTTTACGAGCAGTACTTC. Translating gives CASRSFGTGLYEQYF.

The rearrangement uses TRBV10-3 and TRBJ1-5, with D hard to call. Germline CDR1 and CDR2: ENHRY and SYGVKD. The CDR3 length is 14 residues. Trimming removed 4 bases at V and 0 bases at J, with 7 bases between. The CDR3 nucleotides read TGTGCCATCAGTGGTCAGACTAGCAATCAGCCCCAGCATTTT. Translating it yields CAISGQTSNQPQHF.

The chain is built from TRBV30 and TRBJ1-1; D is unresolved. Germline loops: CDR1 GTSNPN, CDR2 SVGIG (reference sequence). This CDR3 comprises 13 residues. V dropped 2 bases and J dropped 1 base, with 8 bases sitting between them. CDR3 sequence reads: CAWSLGGNTEAFF. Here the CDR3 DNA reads TGTGCCTGGAGTCTGGGCGGGAACACTGAAGCTTTCTTT. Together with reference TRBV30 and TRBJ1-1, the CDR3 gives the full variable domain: SQTIHQWPATLVQPVGSPLSLECTVEGTSNPNLYWYRQAAGRGLQLLFYSVGIGQISSEVPQNLSASRPQDRQFILSSKKLLLSDSGFYLCAWSLGGNTEAFFGQGTRLTVV.

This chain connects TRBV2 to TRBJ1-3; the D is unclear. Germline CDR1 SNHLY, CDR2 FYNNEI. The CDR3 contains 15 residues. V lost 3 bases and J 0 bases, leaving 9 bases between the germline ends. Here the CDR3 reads CASSDPGISGNTIYF. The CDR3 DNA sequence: TGTGCCAGCAGTGATCCCGGGATCTCTGGAAACACCATATATTTT.

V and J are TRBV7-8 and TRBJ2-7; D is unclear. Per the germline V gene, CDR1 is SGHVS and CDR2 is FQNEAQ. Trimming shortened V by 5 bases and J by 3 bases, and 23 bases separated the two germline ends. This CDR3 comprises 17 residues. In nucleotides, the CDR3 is TGTGCCAGCAGCCCGGTCGTTATTGGGTTGCGAGGCTACGAGCAGTACTTC. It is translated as CASSPVVIGLRGYEQYF.

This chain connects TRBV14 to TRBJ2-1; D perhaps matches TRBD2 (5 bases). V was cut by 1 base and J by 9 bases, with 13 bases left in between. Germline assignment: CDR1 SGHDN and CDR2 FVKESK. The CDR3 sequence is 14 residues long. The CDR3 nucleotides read TGTGCCAGCAGCCAAGCTTCTGGGAGAGGTGAGCAGTTCTTC. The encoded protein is CASSQASGRGEQFF.

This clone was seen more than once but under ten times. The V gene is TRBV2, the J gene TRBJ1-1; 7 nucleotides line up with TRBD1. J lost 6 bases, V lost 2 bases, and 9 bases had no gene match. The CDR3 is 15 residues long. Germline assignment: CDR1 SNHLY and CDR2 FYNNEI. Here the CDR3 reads CASSESDWQGAEAFF. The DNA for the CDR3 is TGTGCCAGCAGTGAATCTGACTGGCAGGGGGCTGAAGCTTTCTTT.

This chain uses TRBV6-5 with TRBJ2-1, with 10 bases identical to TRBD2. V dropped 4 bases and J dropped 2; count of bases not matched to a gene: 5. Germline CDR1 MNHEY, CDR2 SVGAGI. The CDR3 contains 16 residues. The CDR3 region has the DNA TGTGCCAGCAGTTCGCTTACTAGCGGGGCCTACAATGAGCAGTTCTTC. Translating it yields CASSSLTSGAYNEQFF.

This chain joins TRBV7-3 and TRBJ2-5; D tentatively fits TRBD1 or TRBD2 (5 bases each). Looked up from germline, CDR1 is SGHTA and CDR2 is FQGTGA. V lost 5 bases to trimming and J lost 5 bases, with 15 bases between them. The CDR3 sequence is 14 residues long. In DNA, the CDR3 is TGTGCCAGCAGCCCCCGGGGAGAGGGGGAGACCCAGTACTTC. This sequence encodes CASSPRGEGETQYF.

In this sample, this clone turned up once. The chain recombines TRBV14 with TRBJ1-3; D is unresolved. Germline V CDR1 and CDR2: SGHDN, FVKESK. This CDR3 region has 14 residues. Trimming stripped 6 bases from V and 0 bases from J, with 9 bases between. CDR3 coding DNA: TGTGCCAGCAGTGAGCGAGGCTCTGGAAACACCATATATTTT. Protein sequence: CASSERGSGNTIYF.

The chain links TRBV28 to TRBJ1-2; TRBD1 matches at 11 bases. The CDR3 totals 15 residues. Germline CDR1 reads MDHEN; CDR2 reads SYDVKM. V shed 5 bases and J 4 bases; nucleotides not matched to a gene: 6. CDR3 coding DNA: TGTGCCAGCAGTGAGGGGACAGGGGGGAGCTATGGCTACACCTTC. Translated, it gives CASSEGTGGSYGYTF.

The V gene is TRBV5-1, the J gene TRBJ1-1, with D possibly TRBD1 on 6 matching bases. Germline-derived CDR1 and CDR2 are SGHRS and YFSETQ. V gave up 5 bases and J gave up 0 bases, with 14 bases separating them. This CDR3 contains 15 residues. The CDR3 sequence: CASSPLTGMNTEAFF. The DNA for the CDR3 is TGCGCCAGCAGTCCTTTGACAGGCATGAACACTGAAGCTTTCTTT.

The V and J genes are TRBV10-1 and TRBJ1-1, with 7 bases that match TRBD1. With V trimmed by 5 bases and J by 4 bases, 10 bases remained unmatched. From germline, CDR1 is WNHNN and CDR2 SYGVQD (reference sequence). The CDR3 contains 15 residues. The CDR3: CASSPRTGSGTEAFF. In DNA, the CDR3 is TGCGCCAGCAGTCCCCGGACAGGATCGGGCACTGAAGCTTTCTTT.

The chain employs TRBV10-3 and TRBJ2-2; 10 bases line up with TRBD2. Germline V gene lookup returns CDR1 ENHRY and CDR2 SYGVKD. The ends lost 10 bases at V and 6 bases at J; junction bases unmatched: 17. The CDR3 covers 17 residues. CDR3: CATTPSGGQSRAGELFF. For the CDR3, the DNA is TGTGCCACCACTCCTAGCGGGGGCCAGAGTAGAGCCGGGGAGCTGTTTTTT.

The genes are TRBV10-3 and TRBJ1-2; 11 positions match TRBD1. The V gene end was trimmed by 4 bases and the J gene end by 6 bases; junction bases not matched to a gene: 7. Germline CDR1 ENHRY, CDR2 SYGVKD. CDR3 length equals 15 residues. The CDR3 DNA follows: TGTGCCATCAGTGTGGAAGGGGACAGGGGGAATGGCTACACCTTC. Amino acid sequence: CAISVEGDRGNGYTF.

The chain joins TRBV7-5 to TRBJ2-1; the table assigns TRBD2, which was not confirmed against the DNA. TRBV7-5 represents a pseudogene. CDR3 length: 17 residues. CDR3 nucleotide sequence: TGTGCCAGAAGAATGGGGCGAGGACTAGCGGGCGAGAATGAGCAGTTCTTC. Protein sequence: CARRMGRGLAGENEQFF.

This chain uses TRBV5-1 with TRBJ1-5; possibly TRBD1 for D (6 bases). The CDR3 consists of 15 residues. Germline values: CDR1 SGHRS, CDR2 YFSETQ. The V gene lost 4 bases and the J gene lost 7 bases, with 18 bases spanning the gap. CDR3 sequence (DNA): TGCGCCAGCAGCCGTTGGGCAGGGGAAGGGCAGCCCCAGCATTTT. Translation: CASSRWAGEGQPQHF.